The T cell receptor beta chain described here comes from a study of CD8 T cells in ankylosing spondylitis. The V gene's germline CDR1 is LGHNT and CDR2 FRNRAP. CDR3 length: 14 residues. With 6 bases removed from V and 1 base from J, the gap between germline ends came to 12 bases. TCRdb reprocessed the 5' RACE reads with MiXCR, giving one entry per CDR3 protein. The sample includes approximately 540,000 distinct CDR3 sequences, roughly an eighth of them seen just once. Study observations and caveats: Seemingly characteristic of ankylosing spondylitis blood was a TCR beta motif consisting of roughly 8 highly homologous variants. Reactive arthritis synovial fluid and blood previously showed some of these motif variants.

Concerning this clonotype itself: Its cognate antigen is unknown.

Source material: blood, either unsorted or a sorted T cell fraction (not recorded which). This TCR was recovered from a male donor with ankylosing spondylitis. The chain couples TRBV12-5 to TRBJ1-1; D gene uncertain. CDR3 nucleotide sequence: TGTGCTAGTGGCCCTGACACCTCGAACACTGAAGCTTTCTTT. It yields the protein CASGPDTSNTEAFF.